The 17 T cell receptor beta chains in this list originate from one sample, sequenced in a study of cytomegalovirus exposure and HLA in healthy donors. Libraries were prepared by immunoSEQ multiplex PCR; TCRdb keeps only in-frame clonotypes and omits some of them. The sample has roughly 300,000 clones, about nine tenths seen once; the top ten hold about 0.8%. Sequenced sample: PBMCs. All receptors derive from a young woman in good health and CMV-seronegative.

CDR3 DNA: TGTGCCAGCAGCCCAGCGGCCAGCTCTGGAAACACCATATATTTT. It codes for CASSPAASSGNTIYF. The chain is built from TRBV28 and TRBJ1-3; no definite D call. This CDR3 region has 15 residues. Germline CDR1 MDHEN, CDR2 SYDVKM. The germline V and J ends were trimmed by 6 bases and 0 bases, with 12 bases remaining between them.

The V call is TRBV29-1, the J call TRBJ1-3, with D maybe TRBD1 (6 bases). The V and J ends lost 5 bases and 4 bases respectively, with 15 bases between them. Germline V CDR1 and CDR2: SQVTM, ANQGSEA. CDR3 length equals 14 residues. The CDR3 DNA follows: TGCAGCGTTATCCGACAGGACCTAGGAAACACCATATATTTT. It specifies CSVIRQDLGNTIYF.

The V call is TRBV2, the J call TRBJ1-4, with a possible D match to TRBD1 (5 bases). Germline values: CDR1 SNHLY, CDR2 FYNNEI. This CDR3 has 13 residues. V was pared by 3 bases and J by 10 bases, with 12 bases between. The CDR3 loop is CASSENAGGKLFF. The CDR3 DNA reads as TGTGCCAGCAGTGAGAACGCCGGGGGAAAACTGTTTTTT.

CDR3 residues: CASQKRDGSYNEQFF. The DNA of the CDR3 is TGTGCCAGCCAAAAGCGGGACGGTTCCTACAATGAGCAGTTCTTC. The chain has TRBV19 and TRBJ2-1, with 7 bases that match TRBD2. The CDR3 is 15 residues long. Germline V CDR1 and CDR2: LNHDA, SQIVND (reference sequence). J was trimmed by 1 base and V by 9 bases; bases with no gene match: 9.

This clone was detected only once. The chain carries TRBV4-3 and TRBJ1-4; unclear D gene. Germline V gene sequence: CDR1 LGHNA, CDR2 YSLEER. The CDR3 runs to 16 residues. V was pared by 0 bases and J by 0 bases, with 8 bases between. The CDR3 coding sequence is TGCGCCAGCAGCCAAGACTACGGGGCAACTAATGAAAAACTGTTTTTT. Amino acids: CASSQDYGATNEKLFF.

The chain combines TRBV2 with TRBJ1-1; no definite D call. This CDR3 has 11 amino acids. The germline CDR1 and CDR2 sequences are SNHLY and FYNNEI. Trimming pared 7 bases from V and 3 bases from J, leaving 6 bases between. The DNA for the CDR3 is TGTGCCAGCAAACCGGACACTGAAGCTTTCTTT. This encodes CASKPDTEAFF.

V gene TRBV18 combines with J gene TRBJ1-2; D remains unclear. Per germline, CDR1 KGHSH and CDR2 LQKENI. CDR3 size: 14 residues. Trimming left V 8 bases short and J 5 bases short, with 18 bases between. The CDR3 DNA reads as TGTGCCAGCGCAGAATTCGACACGGCGTATGGCTACACCTTC. Translating gives CASAEFDTAYGYTF.

This chain connects TRBV29-1 to TRBJ2-2; the D gene is possibly TRBD1 (5 bases). The CDR3 runs to 11 residues. CDR1 is SQVTM, CDR2 ANQGSEA, per germline. The CDR3 coding sequence is TGCTCCGGACAAACCACCGGGGAGCTGTTTTTT. Its protein is CSGQTTGELFF.

The chain has TRBV5-1 and TRBJ2-7; TRBD2 matches at 7 bases. The CDR3 spans 15 residues. CDR1 SGHRS and CDR2 YFSETQ come from the germline V gene. V lost 4 bases to trimming and J lost 0 bases; unmatched junction nucleotides: 7. The CDR3 sequence: CASSPSGTTSYEQYF. In DNA, the CDR3 is TGCGCCAGCAGCCCCAGCGGGACTACCTCCTACGAGCAGTACTTC.

DNA for the CDR3: TGTGCCAGCAGCCTGATAGCGGGAGGGGGGAACGAGCAGTACTTC. Its protein is CASSLIAGGGNEQYF. The chain joins TRBV7-3 to TRBJ2-7, with 11 positions matching TRBD2. The CDR3 contains 15 residues. The V segment lost 5 bases and the J segment 5 bases; nucleotides outside the gene matches: 8. Germline V gene data show CDR1 as SGHTA and CDR2 as FQGTGA.

This clone was observed a single time. The CDR3 DNA reads as TGTGCCAGCAGCTTTAGCGGACAGCCCCAGCATTTT. It yields the protein CASSFSGQPQHF. V gene TRBV5-4 combines with J gene TRBJ1-5, with D hard to call. The CDR3 is 12 amino acids. Germline-derived CDR1 and CDR2 are SGHNT and YYREEE (reference sequence). V was shortened by 2 bases and J by 7 bases, with 7 bases between the two germline ends.

The chain recombines TRBV5-1 with TRBJ1-1; TRBD1 matches 7 bases. Germline V gene data show CDR1 as SGHRS and CDR2 as YFSETQ. The CDR3 loop spans 17 amino acids. With 0 bases clipped from V and 0 bases from J, the junction kept 8 bases outside the gene matches. In DNA, the CDR3 is TGCGCCAGCAGCTTGGGACAGGGTGACGGGGTGAACACTGAAGCTTTCTTT. It encodes CASSLGQGDGVNTEAFF.

The sample holds a few counts of this clone. The chain combines TRBV6-5 with TRBJ2-7; possible D gene TRBD1, 6 bases. The CDR3 extends over 12 amino acids. Trimming cost V 6 bases and J 9 bases, with 15 bases left between them. The germline CDR1 and CDR2 sequences are MNHEY and SVGAGI. CDR3: CASRGARGRQYF. CDR3 DNA sequence: TGTGCCAGCAGGGGGGCGAGGGGAAGGCAGTACTTC.

J is TRBJ1-1 and V is TRBV5-1; TRBD1 aligns across 9 bases. CDR1 SGHRS and CDR2 YFSETQ come from the germline V gene. Trimming cost V 4 bases and J 5 bases; bases outside gene matches: 9. The CDR3 length is 15 residues. DNA of the CDR3: TGCGCCAGCAGCCCGGGACAGGGAGGGTTGACTGAAGCTTTCTTT. As protein: CASSPGQGGLTEAFF.

The chain joins TRBV28 to TRBJ2-2; 8 bases are a match to TRBD2. Trimming at V came to 8 bases and at J to 3 bases, leaving 8 bases not matched to a gene. Per germline, CDR1 MDHEN and CDR2 SYDVKM. CDR3 length: 15 amino acids. CDR3 sequence: CASLPGTRDTGELFF. The DNA of the CDR3 is TGTGCCAGCCTCCCGGGGACTAGGGACACCGGGGAGCTGTTTTTT.

The gene calls are TRBV19 and TRBJ2-1; 10 nucleotides agree with TRBD2. V gave up 5 bases and J gave up 7 bases; unmatched junction bases: 5. The germline V gene has CDR1 LNHDA and CDR2 SQIVND (reference sequence). The CDR3 is 14 residues long. This chain's CDR3 is CASSAVTSGNEQFF. The CDR3 bases are TGTGCCAGTAGTGCTGTGACTAGCGGGAATGAGCAGTTCTTC.

This clone has only a few counts. The V gene is TRBV6-5, the J gene TRBJ2-1, with D tentatively TRBD2 (5 bases). The germline CDR1 and CDR2 sequences are MNHEY and SVGAGI. The CDR3 contains 15 residues. Trimming cost V 7 bases and J 6 bases, with 19 bases left between them. The CDR3 coding sequence is TGTGCCAGCACCGAAGGACTGCCCCAATTCAATGAGCAGTTCTTC. This translates into CASTEGLPQFNEQFF.